Shown below are 28 T cell receptor beta chains from a single sample sequenced in a study of T cells in localized non-small cell lung cancer. Clones were read by immunoSEQ multiplex PCR, and TCRdb kept only the in-frame ones, dropping some. This table holds under 35,000 clones, 80% to 95% found once. Sequences were derived from peripheral blood mononuclear cells, sampled before any cancer treatment. The receptor source for this set is a woman aged 35 to 69 with stage III lung adenocarcinoma.

V gene TRBV6-4 combines with J gene TRBJ2-7; 8 bases match TRBD1. The CDR3 length is 14 residues. The ends lost 6 bases at V and 1 base at J; junction bases unmatched: 5. Per the germline V gene, CDR1 is MRHNA and CDR2 is SNTAGT. The CDR3 region is CASSPDRASYEQYF. The CDR3 bases are TGTGCCAGCAGCCCGGACAGGGCTTCCTACGAGCAGTACTTC.

This rearrangement joins TRBV6-5 to TRBJ1-2; TRBD1 agrees at 9 bases. CDR1 is MNHEY, CDR2 SVGAGI, per germline. The CDR3 has 13 amino acids. V lost 2 bases and J lost 8; bases outside the gene matches: 3. The DNA of the CDR3 is TGTGCCAGCAGTTACGACAGGGGGGAGGGCTACACCTTC. Translation: CASSYDRGEGYTF.

J is TRBJ2-2 and V is TRBV6-1; TRBD1 matches at 12 bases. The length of the CDR3 is 16 residues. The germline gives CDR1 MNHNS, CDR2 SASEGT. J was trimmed by 5 bases and V by 0 bases; bases with no gene match: 1. The chain's CDR3 is CASSEAGQGATGELFF. DNA for the CDR3: TGTGCCAGCAGTGAAGCGGGACAGGGGGCTACCGGGGAGCTGTTTTTT.

The V gene is TRBV2, the J gene TRBJ2-1, with 9 bases that match TRBD1. The germline V gene encodes CDR1 SNHLY and CDR2 FYNNEI. The CDR3 covers 20 residues. Germline trimming cut 6 bases from V and 0 bases from J; bases unmatched to any gene: 18. CDR3 protein: CASSRTTGGAPSSSYNEQFF. As DNA, the CDR3 is TGTGCCAGCAGCCGTACTACAGGGGGCGCGCCTTCGAGCTCCTACAATGAGCAGTTCTTC.

The rearrangement links TRBV29-1 to TRBJ1-5; perhaps TRBD1 as D (5 bases). Per germline, CDR1 SQVTM and CDR2 ANQGSEA. The V end lost 2 bases, the J end lost 7 bases, and 12 bases lay between the germline ends. The CDR3 has 13 residues. The CDR3 here is CSVEKERGQPQHF. For the CDR3, the DNA is TGCAGCGTTGAAAAGGAACGGGGGCAGCCCCAGCATTTT.

The rearrangement links TRBV10-3 to TRBJ1-2, with a possible D match to TRBD1 (6 bases). The CDR3 consists of 15 residues. CDR1 and CDR2 from the germline V gene are ENHRY and SYGVKD. V lost 0 bases and J 6 bases, leaving 14 bases between the germline ends. In DNA form, the CDR3 reads TGTGCCATCAGTGAGTCTAGGGACACCCTGGATGGCTACACCTTC. It codes for CAISESRDTLDGYTF.

The chain combines TRBV9 with TRBJ2-2, with no clear D. V lost 0 bases and J 2 bases, leaving 11 bases between the germline ends. Germline V gene lookup returns CDR1 SGDLS and CDR2 YYNGEE. This CDR3 has 16 amino acids. The CDR3 DNA reads TGTGCCAGCAGCGTAGCGTTCACTAAAAACACCGGGGAGCTGTTTTTT. It codes for CASSVAFTKNTGELFF. Using reference TRBV9 and TRBJ2-2 for the parts outside the CDR3, the full variable domain is DSGVTQTPKHLITATGQRVTLRCSPRSGDLSVYWYQQSLDQGLQFLIQYYNGEERAKGNILERFSAQQFPDLHSELNLSSLELGDSALYFCASSVAFTKNTGELFFGEGSRLTVL.

V is TRBV6-6 and J is TRBJ1-2; the D gene is possibly TRBD1 (6 bases). V was clipped by 7 bases and J by 1 base, with 16 bases between them. This CDR3 region has 15 residues. In germline, CDR1 is MNHNY, CDR2 SVGAGI (reference sequence). The CDR3 DNA reads as TGTGCCAGCAAATTACCGGGCAGGGGTAACTATGGCTACACCTTC. This gives the protein CASKLPGRGNYGYTF.

The rearrangement uses TRBV2 and TRBJ1-5; D remains unclear. Germline CDR1 SNHLY, CDR2 FYNNEI. The V end lost 6 bases, the J end lost 4 bases, and 10 bases lay between the germline ends. The CDR3 is 13 amino acids. The CDR3 protein is CASRGDLNQPQHF. CDR3 DNA: TGTGCCAGCAGGGGCGACTTGAATCAGCCCCAGCATTTT.

The chain has TRBV7-2 and TRBJ1-5; 7 bases are a match to TRBD1. Germline lookup yields CDR1 SGHTA and CDR2 FQGNSA. The CDR3 has 13 amino acids. Trimming cost V 4 bases and J 4 bases; bases outside gene matches: 1. The CDR3 DNA reads TGTGCCAGCAGCTACAGGGGAAATCAGCCCCAGCATTTT. Protein: CASSYRGNQPQHF.

This sequence joins TRBV7-6 and TRBJ2-1; D unclear. V was pared by 5 bases and J by 5 bases, with 13 bases between. CDR1 and CDR2 (germline): SGHVS, FNYEAQ. The CDR3 has 14 amino acids. The CDR3 DNA reads TGTGCCAGCAGCAGGCGGCTGCAACACAATGAGCAGTTCTTC. This gives the protein CASSRRLQHNEQFF.

V and J are TRBV13 and TRBJ2-2; the D gene is possibly TRBD2 (6 bases). Germline V CDR1 and CDR2: PRHDT, FYEKMQ (reference sequence). Trimming stripped 4 bases from V and 4 bases from J, with 13 bases between. CDR3 size: 15 residues. The CDR3 DNA is TGTGCCAGCAGCTCCCGGGACTCTTCCACCGGGGAGCTGTTTTTT. Amino acid sequence: CASSSRDSSTGELFF.

This clone was observed a single time. CDR3 loop: CASYMDRSQETQYF. The DNA of the CDR3 is TGTGCCAGCTACATGGACAGGTCACAAGAGACCCAGTACTTC. The chain joins TRBV6-1 to TRBJ2-5, with TRBD1 matching over 7 bases. Trimming took 8 bases from V and 2 from J; bases not matched to a gene: 8. The CDR3 spans 14 residues. Germline V gene data show CDR1 as MNHNS and CDR2 as SASEGT.

The chain joins TRBV30 to TRBJ2-1, with a possible D match to TRBD1 (6 bases). Deletions cut 0 bases from V and 6 bases from J, with 9 bases between. CDR1 GTSNPN and CDR2 SVGIG come from the germline V gene (reference sequence). CDR3 size: 13 residues. Here the CDR3 DNA reads TGTGCCTGGAGTGTAATAGGGGGCAATGAGCAGTTCTTC. Its protein is CAWSVIGGNEQFF.

V is TRBV7-3 and J is TRBJ2-5, with 7 bases aligning to TRBD2. The CDR3 covers 13 residues. Germline V gene data show CDR1 as SGHTA and CDR2 as FQGTGA. Trimming cost V 1 base and J 5 bases; bases outside gene matches: 1. The CDR3 loop reads CASSLMRGETQYF. DNA for the CDR3: TGTGCCAGCAGCTTAATGCGGGGGGAGACCCAGTACTTC. Combining the CDR3 with reference TRBV7-3 and TRBJ2-5 gives the whole variable domain GAGVSQTPSNKVTEKGKYVELRCDPISGHTALYWYRQSLGQGPEFLIYFQGTGAADDSGLPNDRFFAVRPEGSVSTLKIQRTERGDSAVYLCASSLMRGETQYFGPGTRLLVL.

The V gene is TRBV6-5, the J gene TRBJ1-3; D not certain. CDR1 is MNHEY and CDR2 is SVGAGI in the germline V gene. V lost 5 bases to trimming and J lost 0 bases, with 11 bases between them. The CDR3 loop spans 15 amino acids. CDR3 region: CASSLRRSSGNTIYF. CDR3 coding DNA: TGTGCCAGCAGTCTCCGACGGAGCTCTGGAAACACCATATATTTT.

The chain couples TRBV7-2 to TRBJ2-7, with no clear D. With 1 base removed from V and 1 base from J, the gap between germline ends came to 8 bases. The V gene's germline CDR1 is SGHTA and CDR2 FQGNSA. The CDR3 runs to 14 residues. The CDR3 spells CASSLGPRSYEQYF. Written as DNA, the CDR3 is TGTGCCAGCAGCTTAGGGCCCAGATCCTACGAGCAGTACTTC.

This chain connects TRBV4-1 to TRBJ1-4, with 8 bases that match TRBD1. From germline, CDR1 is MGHRA and CDR2 YSYEKL. The CDR3 is 15 amino acids. With 2 bases clipped from V and 1 base from J, the junction kept 0 bases outside the gene matches. The CDR3: CASSQTGGTNEKLFF. The DNA for the CDR3 is TGCGCCAGCAGCCAAACAGGGGGAACTAATGAAAAACTGTTTTTT.

This chain uses TRBV9 with TRBJ2-1; D not certain. V lost 0 bases and J 10 bases, leaving 14 bases between the germline ends. Germline V gives CDR1 SGDLS, CDR2 YYNGEE. The CDR3 loop spans 14 amino acids. CDR3 bases: TGTGCCAGCAGCGTAGAAAATCGCGGTACGGAGCAGTTCTTC. Protein sequence: CASSVENRGTEQFF.

The chain carries TRBV5-1 and TRBJ1-2, with unresolved D. V shed 4 bases and J shed 0 bases, with 10 bases lying between them. The CDR3 is 14 residues long. Germline V CDR1 and CDR2: SGHRS, YFSETQ. In DNA form, the CDR3 reads TGCGCCAGCAGCCCGTCAGGAGCTAACTATGGCTACACCTTC. Translated, it gives CASSPSGANYGYTF.

V gene TRBV27 combines with J gene TRBJ1-5; TRBD1 might be the D (5 bases). The CDR3 loop spans 18 amino acids. Trimming took off 8 bases at V and 7 bases at J, with 30 bases between the two ends. Germline V CDR1 and CDR2: MNHEY, SMNVEV (reference sequence). The CDR3, as DNA: TGTGCCAGCGTTAACCGGGACGGGCGTATGGAGTTCCTACAGCCCCAGCATTTT. Translating gives CASVNRDGRMEFLQPQHF.

J is TRBJ1-1 and V is TRBV6-1; no reliable D call. The CDR3 totals 15 residues. Germline CDR1 MNHNS, CDR2 SASEGT. Between the trimmed V and J ends, which lost 0 bases and 6 bases, there was a span of 14 bases. CDR3 in amino acids: CASSEAAGRTAEAFF. The CDR3 region has the DNA TGTGCCAGCAGTGAAGCCGCCGGAAGGACGGCTGAAGCTTTCTTT.

This chain joins TRBV7-8 and TRBJ2-1; tentatively, D is TRBD1 or TRBD2 (6 bases each). V was shortened by 4 bases and J by 1 base, with 14 bases between the two germline ends. This CDR3 has 16 amino acids. Germline CDR1 is SGHVS and CDR2 is FQNEAQ. CDR3 loop: CASSWVRGESYNEQFF. Written as DNA, the CDR3 is TGTGCCAGCAGCTGGGTTAGGGGGGAATCCTACAATGAGCAGTTCTTC.

The chain recombines TRBV18 with TRBJ2-1; D is uncertain. With 0 bases removed from V and 6 bases from J, the gap between germline ends came to 6 bases. From germline, CDR1 is KGHSH and CDR2 LQKENI. This CDR3 is 13 amino acids long. The CDR3 DNA is TGTGCCAGCTCACCACCAGGGTCCAATGAGCAGTTCTTC. Its translation is CASSPPGSNEQFF.

This chain links TRBV5-1 with TRBJ1-1, with D uncertain. There are 14 residues in the CDR3. The germline V gene encodes CDR1 SGHRS and CDR2 YFSETQ. Trimming cost V 5 bases and J 1 base, with 12 bases left between them. The CDR3 region is CASSYDTPNTEAFF. The CDR3 coding sequence is TGCGCCAGCAGTTATGACACCCCGAACACTGAAGCTTTCTTT.

The chain combines TRBV7-9 with TRBJ1-2; D remains unclear. Between the trimmed V and J ends, which lost 2 bases and 2 bases, there was a span of 6 bases. Germline loops: CDR1 SEHNR, CDR2 FQNEAQ (reference sequence). CDR3 length: 13 amino acids. The DNA for the CDR3 is TGTGCCAGCAGCTTACAGGAGAACTATGGCTACACCTTC. This sequence encodes CASSLQENYGYTF.

This chain connects TRBV2 to TRBJ1-1, with D hard to call. CDR1 and CDR2 from the germline V gene are SNHLY and FYNNEI. There are 14 residues in the CDR3. Trimming left V 4 bases short and J 0 bases short, with 9 bases between. The CDR3 DNA reads TGTGCCAGCAGTGGAGGAACCCTGAACACTGAAGCTTTCTTT. Encoded protein: CASSGGTLNTEAFF.

This chain connects TRBV6-6 to TRBJ2-7, with TRBD2 identical over 10 bases. The germline CDR1 and CDR2 sequences are MNHNY and SVGAGI (reference sequence). This CDR3 is 15 amino acids long. With V trimmed by 0 bases and J by 6 bases, 5 bases remained unmatched. The CDR3 reads CASSYSNLAGAEQYF. The CDR3 DNA sequence: TGTGCCAGCAGTTACTCTAACCTAGCGGGGGCCGAGCAGTACTTC.